Described below is a single T cell receptor (beta chain) sequence and its context. Its antigen remains unidentified. The entry originates in a study of Ad26.COV2.S vaccination and SARS-CoV-2 variants. About the study: This donor came from the COV1001 trial of Ad26.COV2.S. Once, or twice with 56 days between doses, Ad26.COV2.S was given intramuscularly. Study observations and caveats: Researchers cautioned that TCR breadth and depth analyses may have underestimated total T cell responses.

Stated treatment: roughly 18 received Ad26.COV2.S at low or high dose, single or two shots; five or six received placebo; per-sample allocation not given. Sampling took place 63 days after the first vaccine or placebo injection. As its vector, the vaccine had Ad26, which expressed Wuhan-strain SARS-CoV-2 spike. Only in-frame clones appear in the TCRdb table, and some are missing; sequencing was by immunoSEQ multiplex PCR. Found here are hundreds of thousands of clones, more than 75% of them singletons; the top ten hold around 3.6%. J gave up 0 bases and V 5 bases, and 12 bases lay outside the gene matches. Germline V gene data show CDR1 as SEHNR and CDR2 as FQNEAQ (reference sequence). The CDR3 runs 18 residues.

This specimen was peripheral blood, taken in a trial of Ad26.COV2.S vaccine versus placebo. The TCR comes from a person aged 18-60 years who received the Ad26.COV2.S COVID-19 vaccine or a placebo. The chain recombines TRBV7-9 with TRBJ2-1; 8 nucleotides align to TRBD1. CDR3 residues: CASSRPGQDPSSYNEQFF. As DNA, the CDR3 is TGTGCCAGCAGCCGACCGGGACAGGACCCGAGCTCCTACAATGAGCAGTTCTTC.